The present entry profiles one T cell receptor (beta chain) with its context. PCR employed 60 Vbeta and 13 Jbeta primers. The repertoire was sequenced with immunoSEQ multiplex PCR; TCRdb's copy has only in-frame clones and lacks some. The sample shows around 130,000 clones, around 78% of them seen only once. This CDR3 has 16 residues. The germline CDR1 and CDR2 sequences are WNHNN and SYGVQD (reference sequence). Trimming took 2 bases from V and 0 from J; bases not matched to a gene: 3. This record belongs to a study of cytomegalovirus exposure and HLA in healthy donors. The chain couples TRBV10-1 to TRBJ2-1, with TRBD2 identical over 8 bases. Sequencing was done on a sample of PBMCs. This clonotype was sampled from a woman aged 35 to 49 in good health and CMV-seronegative. CDR3 amino acids: CASSEGSGNSYNEQFF. CDR3 coding DNA: TGCGCCAGCAGTGAGGGTAGCGGGAACTCCTACAATGAGCAGTTCTTC.